This T cell receptor (beta chain) was sequenced in a study of blood T cell repertoires in COVID-19. Looking at the study overall: Nucleic acid was either cDNA or gDNA, and it came from T cells, B-cell-depleted T cells, or PBMCs.

This CDR3 spans 18 amino acids. Germline trimming cut 4 bases from V and 0 bases from J; bases unmatched to any gene: 10. From germline, CDR1 is MDHEN and CDR2 SYDVKM. Only one count was recorded for this clone. Original analysis: Reference gene primers were amplified, and this amplification served to estimate nucleated cell counts. Only in-frame clones appear in the TCRdb table, and some are missing; sequencing was by immunoSEQ multiplex PCR. V and J calls and clone size come straight from that table; D and trimming were deduced from the DNA. The data contain roughly 250,000 clones, approximately 88% of them singletons.

The TCR sequence derives from a woman in her thirties or forties who had been exposed to COVID-19. Sequencing was done on a sample of PBMCs or T cells enriched from blood (not recorded which). V is TRBV28 and J is TRBJ1-5; 9 nucleotides line up with TRBD1. The CDR3 loop reads CASSYPTGDRASNQPQHF. In DNA, the CDR3 is TGTGCCAGCAGTTACCCAACGGGGGACAGGGCTAGCAATCAGCCCCAGCATTTT.